Each of the 22 T cell receptor beta chains below was sequenced from the same sample in a study of blood T cell repertoires in COVID-19. Sequencing was performed with immunoSEQ multiplex PCR; in TCRdb, only in-frame clones are kept and a portion is missing. The data contain 250,000 to 350,000 clones, approximately 83% of them singletons. Sequencing was performed on peripheral blood. These receptor sequences come from a woman in her twenties or thirties who had recovered from COVID-19.

The rearrangement uses TRBV18 and TRBJ1-1; D is unresolved. Trimming left V 0 bases short and J 4 bases short, with 12 bases between. This CDR3 has 15 residues. CDR1 is KGHSH and CDR2 is LQKENI in the germline V gene. The CDR3 DNA reads TGTGCCAGCTCACCACCTCACGGGGTGAGCACTGAAGCTTTCTTT. This gives the protein CASSPPHGVSTEAFF.

The rearrangement uses TRBV18 and TRBJ2-3; D call uncertain. The germline V gene has CDR1 KGHSH and CDR2 LQKENI. This CDR3 has 15 amino acids. V lost 0 bases to trimming and J lost 4 bases, with 11 bases between them. CDR3: CASSPPFPLADTQYF. CDR3 DNA: TGTGCCAGCTCACCACCGTTTCCATTAGCAGATACGCAGTATTTT.

The J gene is TRBJ2-7, the V gene TRBV30; 11 bases align to TRBD1. Trimming removed 2 bases from V and 6 bases from J; junction bases left unmatched: 6. The CDR3 loop spans 14 amino acids. Germline CDR1 reads GTSNPN; CDR2 reads SVGIG (reference sequence). The CDR3 DNA follows: TGTGCCTGGAGTACCGGGACAGGGGGGCGCGAGCAGTACTTC. Translating it yields CAWSTGTGGREQYF.

The chain uses TRBV21-1 and TRBJ2-1; TRBD1 reflects the table's D call only, with no check against the DNA. TRBV21-1 is tagged as a pseudogene. The CDR3 spans 14 residues. The CDR3 DNA reads TGTGCCAGCAGCAAAGGTGGAAGGGGCTCTGAGCAGTTCTTC. This gives the protein CASSKGGRGSEQFF.

The rearrangement joins TRBV18 to TRBJ1-2; no definite D call. This CDR3 contains 16 residues. The germline CDR1 and CDR2 sequences are KGHSH and LQKENI. Trimming stripped 2 bases from V and 2 bases from J, with 15 bases between. The CDR3 spells CASSPGSARQNYGYTF. Written as DNA, the CDR3 is TGTGCCAGCTCACCAGGATCCGCGCGGCAGAACTATGGCTACACCTTC. Full variable domain (missing parts from reference TRBV18 and TRBJ1-2): NAGVMQNPRHLVRRRGQEARLRCSPMKGHSHVYWYRQLPEEGLKFMVYLQKENIIDESGMPKERFSAEFPKEGPSILRIQQVVRGDSAAYFCASSPGSARQNYGYTFGSGTRLTVV.

The genes are TRBV6-5 and TRBJ2-7; no clear D. Trimming removed 6 bases at V and 0 bases at J, with 12 bases between. The CDR3 loop spans 14 amino acids. The germline V gene encodes CDR1 MNHEY and CDR2 SVGAGI. The CDR3 coding sequence is TGTGCCAGCAGCCCAATCAGATTCTCCTACGAGCAGTACTTC. Protein: CASSPIRFSYEQYF.

The sample holds many counts of this clone. This chain links TRBV7-2 with TRBJ2-7; tentatively, D is TRBD1 (5 bases). V lost 2 bases and J 6 bases, leaving 11 bases between the germline ends. Germline V gene sequence: CDR1 SGHTA, CDR2 FQGNSA. This CDR3 is 13 amino acids long. The CDR3 region is CASSLQGFGEQYF. The CDR3 region has the DNA TGTGCCAGCAGCTTACAGGGTTTTGGCGAGCAGTACTTC.

This rearrangement joins TRBV19 to TRBJ1-2; TRBD1 matches at 7 bases. V dropped 3 bases and J dropped 3; count of bases not matched to a gene: 10. Germline loops: CDR1 LNHDA, CDR2 SQIVND (reference sequence). The CDR3 loop spans 16 amino acids. CDR3 sequence reads: CASSIPGQVWYYGYTF. Here the CDR3 DNA reads TGTGCCAGTAGTATTCCCGGACAGGTCTGGTACTATGGCTACACCTTC. Full variable domain (outside the CDR3, taken from reference TRBV19 and TRBJ1-2): DGGITQSPKYLFRKEGQNVTLSCEQNLNHDAMYWYRQDPGQGLRLIYYSQIVNDFQKGDIAEGYSVSREKKESFPLTVTSAQKNPTAFYLCASSIPGQVWYYGYTFGSGTRLTVV.

This chain joins TRBV5-4 and TRBJ2-2; D remains ambiguous. Trimming pared 6 bases from V and 0 bases from J, leaving 6 bases between. The CDR3 runs 13 residues. CDR1 and CDR2 (germline): SGHNT, YYREEE (reference sequence). The CDR3 is CASTQSNTGELFF. In nucleotides, the CDR3 is TGTGCCAGCACCCAGTCGAACACCGGGGAGCTGTTTTTT.

The table lists this clone with a few counts. Other DNA sequences in this specimen translate into the identical CDR3. The V gene is TRBV2, the J gene TRBJ1-5, with 9 positions matching TRBD1. CDR1 SNHLY and CDR2 FYNNEI come from the germline V gene. The CDR3 sequence is 14 residues long. J gave up 2 bases and V 4 bases, and 0 bases lay outside the gene matches. CDR3 sequence reads: CASSGDRGNQPQHF. In DNA, the CDR3 is TGTGCCAGCAGTGGGGACAGGGGCAATCAGCCCCAGCATTTT.

This chain uses TRBV7-9 with TRBJ2-2; 7 bases agree with TRBD1. CDR3 length: 16 amino acids. Germline CDR1 is SEHNR and CDR2 is FQNEAQ (reference sequence). Unmatched junction bases numbered 6, after V lost 5 bases and J lost 0 bases. The CDR3 region is CASSPLQGSNTGELFF. The DNA of the CDR3 is TGTGCCAGCAGCCCCCTACAGGGGTCGAACACCGGGGAGCTGTTTTTT.

The chain is built from TRBV19 and TRBJ1-4; the match to TRBD1 covers 9 bases. The trim removed 5 bases at V and 8 bases at J, leaving 6 bases unmatched. The CDR3 is 14 residues long. Germline V CDR1 and CDR2: LNHDA, SQIVND (reference sequence). The CDR3 region is CASSPWTGEEKLFF. For the CDR3, the DNA is TGTGCCAGTAGTCCCTGGACAGGGGAGGAAAAACTGTTTTTT.

The chain is built from TRBV27 and TRBJ1-1; possibly TRBD1 for D (6 bases). This CDR3 has 13 residues. Deletions cut 3 bases from V and 6 bases from J, with 11 bases between. Germline values: CDR1 MNHEY, CDR2 SMNVEV (reference sequence). The CDR3, as DNA: TGTGCCAGCAGTTTCGGGACATGGGCTGAAGCTTTCTTT. Protein: CASSFGTWAEAFF.

The J gene is TRBJ1-2, the V gene TRBV5-4; the D is unclear. The germline V gene encodes CDR1 SGHNT and CDR2 YYREEE (reference sequence). V gave up 4 bases and J gave up 7 bases, with 17 bases separating them. The CDR3 contains 14 residues. In DNA form, the CDR3 reads TGTGCCAGCAGCACTCGACAACCCCGCAGTGGCTACACCTTC. Its protein is CASSTRQPRSGYTF.

The chain couples TRBV5-5 to TRBJ2-3; 11 nucleotides match TRBD2. V lost 1 base to trimming and J lost 1 base; unmatched junction nucleotides: 2. Per the germline V gene, CDR1 is SGHKS and CDR2 is YYEKEE (reference sequence). The CDR3 spans 16 residues. This CDR3 is CASSLLLAGGTDTQYF. The CDR3 coding sequence is TGTGCCAGCAGCTTGTTACTAGCGGGAGGCACAGATACGCAGTATTTT.

This clone appeared a single time. The chain recombines TRBV29-1 with TRBJ2-5, with D possibly matching TRBD1 (6 bases). Germline V lookup: CDR1 SQVTM, CDR2 ANQGSEA. With 5 bases removed from V and 5 bases from J, the gap between germline ends came to 18 bases. The CDR3 totals 14 residues. CDR3 region: CSVTFTGWSETQYF. The CDR3 nucleotides are TGCAGCGTTACATTCACAGGGTGGTCGGAGACCCAGTACTTC.

CDR3 DNA sequence: TGTGCCAGCAGCCCCGACAGGGTTTTTGGGGAGACCCAGTACTTC. Encoded protein: CASSPDRVFGETQYF. The V gene is TRBV7-2, the J gene TRBJ2-5; TRBD1 matches 7 bases. V shed 5 bases, J shed 5 bases, and the junction held 11 bases outside the gene matches. Germline V lookup: CDR1 SGHTA, CDR2 FQGNSA. The CDR3 contains 15 residues.

This clone has just a few counts. The chain is built from TRBV7-6 and TRBJ2-7; possible D gene TRBD2, 5 bases. Germline V gene data show CDR1 as SGHVS and CDR2 as FNYEAQ. The CDR3 is made up of 15 amino acids. The germline V and J ends were trimmed by 2 bases and 7 bases, with 18 bases remaining between them. CDR3 in amino acids: CASSLSVGPTGEQYF. The CDR3 DNA follows: TGTGCCAGCAGCTTATCTGTTGGACCTACGGGGGAGCAGTACTTC.

The rearrangement joins TRBV2 to TRBJ2-2; no definite D call. Deletions cut 6 bases from V and 5 bases from J, with 10 bases between. Per germline, CDR1 SNHLY and CDR2 FYNNEI. The CDR3 sequence is 13 residues long. CDR3 bases: TGTGCCAGCAGGGGCGCGAGAACCGGGGAGCTGTTTTTT. Encoded protein: CASRGARTGELFF.

This clone turned up a few times. V usage is TRBV9 and J usage is TRBJ2-2; possible D gene TRBD1, 7 bases. CDR1 and CDR2 (germline): SGDLS, YYNGEE. Trimming shortened V by 3 bases and J by 5 bases, and 11 bases separated the two germline ends. The CDR3 is 14 residues long. In DNA, the CDR3 is TGTGCCAGCAGCGAACCAGGGGGGACCGGGGAGCTGTTTTTT. Its protein is CASSEPGGTGELFF.

The chain carries TRBV7-6 and TRBJ2-5; TRBD2 agrees at 13 bases. V shed 6 bases and J 5 bases; nucleotides not matched to a gene: 9. The CDR3 covers 16 residues. The germline V gene has CDR1 SGHVS and CDR2 FNYEAQ. CDR3 in amino acids: CASRSTSGGAGETQYF. CDR3 nucleotides: TGTGCCAGCAGATCCACTAGCGGGGGGGCCGGGGAGACCCAGTACTTC. The whole variable domain, remainder taken from reference TRBV7-6 and TRBJ2-5, is GAGVSQSPRYKVTKRGQDVALRCDPISGHVSLYWYRQALGQGPEFLTYFNYEAQQDKSGLPNDRFSAERPEGSISTLTIQRTEQRDSAMYRCASRSTSGGAGETQYFGPGTRLLVL.

The gene calls are TRBV6-5 and TRBJ1-1, with D hard to call. V was clipped by 6 bases and J by 0 bases, with 8 bases between them. In germline, CDR1 is MNHEY, CDR2 SVGAGI. There are 13 residues in the CDR3. CDR3 protein: CASRGRMNTEAFF. In DNA, the CDR3 is TGTGCCAGCAGAGGCAGGATGAACACTGAAGCTTTCTTT.